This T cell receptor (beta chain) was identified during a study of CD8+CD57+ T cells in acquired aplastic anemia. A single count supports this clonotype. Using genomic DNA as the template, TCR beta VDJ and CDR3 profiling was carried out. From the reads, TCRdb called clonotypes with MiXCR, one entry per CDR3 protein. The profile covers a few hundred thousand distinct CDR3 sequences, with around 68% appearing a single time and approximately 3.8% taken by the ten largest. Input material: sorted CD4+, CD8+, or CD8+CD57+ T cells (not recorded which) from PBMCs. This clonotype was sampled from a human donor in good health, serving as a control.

CDR3 loop: CATRDIGSGNTGELFF. CDR3 sequence (DNA): TGTGCCACGCGGGACATTGGTAGCGGGAACACCGGGGAGCTGTTTTTT. The V gene is TRBV24-1, the J gene TRBJ2-2, with D possibly called TRBD1 or TRBD2 (6 bases each). Germline values: CDR1 KGHDR, CDR2 SFDVKD. There are 16 residues in the CDR3. V lost 10 bases and J 1 base, leaving 18 bases between the germline ends.